This TCR beta chain originates from a study of OX40 agonist ivuxolimab in advanced cancers. Study-wide background: Of the participants, 40% had some prior anti-PD-1, anti-PD-L1 or anti-CTLA-4 therapy, which was allowed.

Findings and caveats of the study: Undetermined was the antigen specificity of the expanded peripheral T cells. It was also the case that some nonresponders had low normalized T-cell clonal expansion. There were, on average, more expanded clones in CD8+ T cells than in CD4+.

Profiling relied on immunoSEQ multiplex PCR, and the TCRdb table lists in-frame clones only, not all of them. The sample lists about 69,000 clones, around 87% occurring once. The trim removed 7 bases at V and 0 bases at J, leaving 9 bases unmatched. Germline loops: CDR1 SNHLY, CDR2 FYNNEI. The CDR3 runs 17 residues. A remark on this clone: The antigen remains unidentified.

The chain is built from TRBV2 and TRBJ2-6, with 7 bases matching TRBD1. This receptor was obtained from an adult with an advanced solid tumor such as melanoma, head and neck, liver or kidney cancer. The source material was CD4+ or CD8+ T cells sorted from blood, sampled in a trial of the OX40 agonist ivuxolimab. The CDR3 region is CASTGTVPTSGANVLTF. The CDR3 DNA reads TGTGCCAGCACCGGGACAGTCCCGACCTCTGGGGCCAACGTCCTGACTTTC.